Listed here is a single T cell receptor beta chain. Antigen: not known. The record originates from a study of T cell responses to AZD1222 COVID-19 vaccine. Study-wide background: Both about-4-week and about-12-week second-dose recipients were combined.

With 0 bases removed from V and 7 bases from J, the gap between germline ends came to 15 bases. CDR1 and CDR2 (germline): LNHDA, SQIVND (reference sequence). The CDR3 sequence is 15 residues long. TCRdb keeps only in-frame clones here, not all; method: immunoSEQ multiplex PCR. The sample comprises about 130,000 clones, approximately 86% of which are singletons, and 1.4% to 1.5% rests with the top ten. General study points: Of spike-specific TCRs, nearly half reportedly target regions left unmutated in variants. AZD1222 recipients seropositive at baseline numbered only five to seven.

This clonotype was obtained from an adult in good health. The chain uses TRBV19 and TRBJ2-5; perhaps D is TRBD1 or TRBD2 (5 bases each). This specimen was peripheral blood, taken on day 0 of AZD1222 vaccination. The CDR3 DNA reads TGTGCCAGTAGTATAGAGGGACGGCGGTTGGCGACCCAGTACTTC. It codes for CASSIEGRRLATQYF.